This entry lists 10 T cell receptor beta chains sequenced from one sample in a study of shared clonotypes between healthy human individuals. Measured with immunoSEQ multiplex PCR; TCRdb has only the in-frame clones, and not every one. The sample has about 2.4 million clones, approximately 94% seen once; the top ten hold about 0.38%. The sequenced material came from naive CD4+ T cells from PBMCs. Stated subset: CD45RA+ positively selected. The receptors here all came from a man aged 18 to 35 in good health. Some clones in this sample may be carry-over from other donors' samples.

With regard to this clone: The identical CDR3 is also encoded by other nucleotide sequences in the sample. CDR3 in amino acids: CASSQDLNTGELFF. Here the CDR3 DNA reads TGTGCCAGCAGCCAAGACCTTAACACCGGGGAGCTGTTTTTT. This sequence joins TRBV14 and TRBJ2-2; D ambiguous. The ends were cut back, 0 bases at V and 2 bases at J, with 4 bases in the middle. CDR1 is SGHDN and CDR2 is FVKESK in the germline V gene. The CDR3 sequence is 14 residues long.

Details on this clone: The same CDR3 arises from other DNA sequences in this sample as well. The V and J genes are TRBV6-6 and TRBJ1-5; possible D gene TRBD1, 5 bases. The length of the CDR3 is 15 residues. The germline CDR1 and CDR2 sequences are MNHNY and SVGAGI (reference sequence). V was shortened by 0 bases and J by 3 bases, with 9 bases between the two germline ends. CDR3 sequence reads: CASSYSRGSNQPQHF. CDR3 nucleotides: TGTGCCAGCAGTTACTCACGGGGGTCCAATCAGCCCCAGCATTTT.

The chain joins TRBV19 to TRBJ1-2, with 7 bases matching TRBD1. CDR1 LNHDA and CDR2 SQIVND come from the germline V gene (reference sequence). This CDR3 is 13 amino acids long. V lost 6 bases to trimming and J lost 7 bases; unmatched junction nucleotides: 8. DNA for the CDR3: TGTGCCAGTAGAATCGGAGGGGGCTCTGGCTACACCTTC. This codes for CASRIGGGSGYTF.

The chain recombines TRBV12-5 with TRBJ2-2, with 11 bases lining up with TRBD1. The CDR3 spans 16 residues. CDR1 and CDR2 from the germline V gene are LGHNT and FRNRAP. V shed 4 bases, J shed 5 bases, and the junction held 6 bases outside the gene matches. CDR3: CASGSTGDRGTGELFF. The CDR3, as DNA: TGTGCTAGTGGTTCGACAGGGGACAGGGGGACCGGGGAGCTGTTTTTT.

This clone has a single count. The rearrangement uses TRBV6-6 and TRBJ1-1; 8 bases map to TRBD1. The CDR3 runs to 15 residues. Trimming removed 6 bases from V and 5 bases from J; junction bases left unmatched: 11. The germline V gene has CDR1 MNHNY and CDR2 SVGAGI (reference sequence). The CDR3, as DNA: TGTGCCAGCAGCTCCCCGGGACAGGTAGGGACTGAAGCTTTCTTT. Protein sequence: CASSSPGQVGTEAFF.

The chain combines TRBV7-2 with TRBJ2-1; D gene unclear. The CDR3 is 11 residues long. The germline V gene encodes CDR1 SGHTA and CDR2 FQGNSA. Trimming removed 0 bases from V and 11 bases from J, with 5 bases in between. The DNA for the CDR3 is TGTGCCAGCAGCTTAGCGAGCCAGCAGTTCTTC. This sequence encodes CASSLASQQFF.

The CDR3 nucleotides are TGTGCCACCAGCAGAGGGAGCGGAGAAGAGACCCAGTACTTC. This gives the protein CATSRGSGEETQYF. The chain links TRBV15 to TRBJ2-5, with D possibly being TRBD2 (5 bases). The germline V gene encodes CDR1 LNHNV and CDR2 YYDKDF (reference sequence). Trimming took off 1 base at V and 3 bases at J, with 9 bases between the two ends. The CDR3 contains 14 residues.

V is TRBV10-2 and J is TRBJ1-5, with 9 bases aligning to TRBD1. The CDR3 spans 15 residues. Germline lookup yields CDR1 WSHSY and CDR2 SAAADI. The V gene end was trimmed by 0 bases and the J gene end by 6 bases; junction bases not matched to a gene: 3. The CDR3 DNA reads TGCGCCAGCAGTGAGTCCGGACAGGGGTTTCAGCCCCAGCATTTT. Its protein product is CASSESGQGFQPQHF.

The rearrangement joins TRBV28 to TRBJ2-1; D call uncertain. Looked up from germline, CDR1 is MDHEN and CDR2 is SYDVKM. The CDR3 length is 12 residues. The germline V and J ends were trimmed by 5 bases and 9 bases, with 11 bases remaining between them. The DNA for the CDR3 is TGTGCCAGCAGTGCGACTTATTTTGAGCAGTTCTTC. The encoded protein is CASSATYFEQFF.

The chain recombines TRBV4-1 with TRBJ2-1; the match to TRBD2 covers 9 bases. The CDR3 extends over 17 amino acids. Germline CDR1 MGHRA, CDR2 YSYEKL. Trimming removed 3 bases from V and 10 bases from J; junction bases left unmatched: 16. CDR3: CASSHATGLALTEEQFF. CDR3 DNA: TGCGCCAGCAGCCACGCCACGGGACTAGCTCTGACTGAAGAGCAGTTCTTC.